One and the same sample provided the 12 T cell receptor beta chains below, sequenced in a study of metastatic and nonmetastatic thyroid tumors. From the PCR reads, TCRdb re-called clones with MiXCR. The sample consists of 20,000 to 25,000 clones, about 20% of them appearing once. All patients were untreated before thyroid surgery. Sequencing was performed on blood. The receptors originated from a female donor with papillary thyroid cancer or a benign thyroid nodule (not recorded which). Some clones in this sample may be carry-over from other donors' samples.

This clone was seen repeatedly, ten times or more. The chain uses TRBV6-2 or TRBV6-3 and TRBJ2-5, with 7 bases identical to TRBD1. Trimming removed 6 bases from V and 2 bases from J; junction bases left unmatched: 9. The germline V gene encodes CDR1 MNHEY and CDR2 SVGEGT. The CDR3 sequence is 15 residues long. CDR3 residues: CASSPPGTAQETQYF. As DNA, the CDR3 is TGTGCCAGCAGCCCCCCCGGGACAGCTCAAGAGACCCAGTACTTC.

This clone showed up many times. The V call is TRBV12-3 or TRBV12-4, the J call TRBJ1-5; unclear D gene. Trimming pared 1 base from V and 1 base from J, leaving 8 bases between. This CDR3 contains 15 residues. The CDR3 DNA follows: TGTGCCAGCAGTTTAGTGGTTTCCAGCAATCAGCCCCAGCATTTT. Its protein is CASSLVVSSNQPQHF.

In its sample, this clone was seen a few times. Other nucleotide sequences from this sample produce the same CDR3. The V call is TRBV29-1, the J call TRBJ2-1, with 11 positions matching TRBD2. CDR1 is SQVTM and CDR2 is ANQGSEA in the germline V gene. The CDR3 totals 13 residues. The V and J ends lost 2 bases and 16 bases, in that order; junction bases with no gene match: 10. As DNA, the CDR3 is TGCAGCGTTGAACAGGGACTAGCGGCAAAAGGATTCTTC. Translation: CSVEQGLAAKGFF.

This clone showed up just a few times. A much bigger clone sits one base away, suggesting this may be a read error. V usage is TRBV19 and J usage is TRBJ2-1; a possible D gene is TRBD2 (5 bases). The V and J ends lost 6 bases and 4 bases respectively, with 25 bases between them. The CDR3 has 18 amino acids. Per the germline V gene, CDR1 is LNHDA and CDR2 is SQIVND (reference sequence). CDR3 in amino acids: CASSPGRPRASPYNEQFF. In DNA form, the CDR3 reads TGTGCCAGTAGCCCCGGCCGCCCCCGGGCTAGCCCTTACAATGAGCAGTTCTTC.

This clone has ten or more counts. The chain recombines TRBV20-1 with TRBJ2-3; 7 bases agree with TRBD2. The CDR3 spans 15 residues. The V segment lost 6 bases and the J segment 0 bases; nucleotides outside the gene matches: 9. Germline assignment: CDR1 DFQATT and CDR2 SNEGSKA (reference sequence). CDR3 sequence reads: CSAKAYGRSTDTQYF. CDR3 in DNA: TGCAGTGCAAAGGCGTACGGGAGGAGCACAGATACGCAGTATTTT.

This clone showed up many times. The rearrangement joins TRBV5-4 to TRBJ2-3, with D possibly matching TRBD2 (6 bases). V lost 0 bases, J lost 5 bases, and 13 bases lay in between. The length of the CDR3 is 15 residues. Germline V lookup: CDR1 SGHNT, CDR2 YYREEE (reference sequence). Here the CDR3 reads CASSLAGDKGDTQYF. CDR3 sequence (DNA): TGTGCCAGCAGCTTGGCGGGAGACAAAGGAGATACGCAGTATTTT.

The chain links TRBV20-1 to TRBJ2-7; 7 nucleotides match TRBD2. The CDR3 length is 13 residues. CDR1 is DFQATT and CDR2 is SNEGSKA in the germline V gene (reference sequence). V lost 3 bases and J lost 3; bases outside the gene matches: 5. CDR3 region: CSASRTSHYEQYF. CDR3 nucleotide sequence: TGCAGTGCTAGTCGGACTAGTCACTACGAGCAGTACTTC.

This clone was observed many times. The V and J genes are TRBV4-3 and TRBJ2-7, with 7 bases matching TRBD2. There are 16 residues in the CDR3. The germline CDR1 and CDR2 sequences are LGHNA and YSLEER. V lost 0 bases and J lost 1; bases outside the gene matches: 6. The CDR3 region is CASSQDSAGRSYEQYF. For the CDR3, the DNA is TGCGCCAGCAGCCAAGATTCAGCCGGGAGGTCCTACGAGCAGTACTTC.

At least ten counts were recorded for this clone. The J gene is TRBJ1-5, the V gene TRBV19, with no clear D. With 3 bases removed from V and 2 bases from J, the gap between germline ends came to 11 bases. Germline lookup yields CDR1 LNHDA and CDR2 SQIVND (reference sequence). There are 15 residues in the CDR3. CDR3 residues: CASSMVGYGNQPQHF. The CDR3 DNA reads TGTGCCAGTAGTATGGTGGGGTATGGCAATCAGCCCCAGCATTTT.

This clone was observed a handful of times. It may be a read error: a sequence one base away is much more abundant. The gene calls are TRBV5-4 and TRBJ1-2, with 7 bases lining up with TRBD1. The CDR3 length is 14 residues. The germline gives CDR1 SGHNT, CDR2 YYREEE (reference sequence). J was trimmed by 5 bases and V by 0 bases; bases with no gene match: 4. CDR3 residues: CASSLEGAVYGYTF. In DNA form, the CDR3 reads TGTGCCAGCAGCTTGGAGGGGGCCGTTTATGGCTACACCTTC. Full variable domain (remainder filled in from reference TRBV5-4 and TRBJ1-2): ETGVTQSPTHLIKTRGQQVTLRCSSQSGHNTVSWYQQALGQGPQFIFQYYREEENGRGNFPPRFSGLQFPNYSSELNVNALELDDSALYLCASSLEGAVYGYTFGSGTRLTVV.

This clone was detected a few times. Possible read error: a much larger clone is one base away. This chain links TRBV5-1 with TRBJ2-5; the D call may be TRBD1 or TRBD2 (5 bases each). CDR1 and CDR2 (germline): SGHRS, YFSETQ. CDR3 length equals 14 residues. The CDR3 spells CASSLGDVYETQHF. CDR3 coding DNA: TGCGCCAGCAGCTTGGGGGACGTGTATGAGACCCAGCACTTC.

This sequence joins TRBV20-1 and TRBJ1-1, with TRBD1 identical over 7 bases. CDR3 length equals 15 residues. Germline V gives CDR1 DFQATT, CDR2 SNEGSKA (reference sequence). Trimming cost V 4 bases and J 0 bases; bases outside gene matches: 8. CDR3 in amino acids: CSATESGQLNTEAFF. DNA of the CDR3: TGCAGTGCTACGGAGTCGGGACAGCTGAACACTGAAGCTTTCTTT.